This TCR beta chain is drawn from a study of regulatory T cells in long-lasting Graves disease. The junction had 13 bases not matched to a gene; V was cut back by 2 bases and J by 6 bases. CDR1 is KGHDR and CDR2 is SFDVKD in the germline V gene. CDR3 length: 18 residues. Time point: newly diagnosed GD, antithyroid drugs for less than 3 months. Scientists built the TCR library using RNA that was extracted from PBMCs. Building of the TCR beta libraries involved iRepertoire HTBI primers and Arm-PCR of CDR3 regions. TCRdb reprocessed the multiplex PCR reads with MiXCR, giving one entry per CDR3 protein. Of roughly 430,000 distinct CDR3 sequences listed, roughly 15% are singletons. This same sample was also taken into another study, of T cells in Graves' hyperthyroidism and ophthalmopathy.

This specimen consisted of peripheral blood mononuclear cells (PBMCs), obtained at new diagnosis, from a patient treated with antithyroid drugs. The TCR was taken from a woman aged 30 to 39 with Graves disease. The chain links TRBV24-1 to TRBJ2-1; 9 nucleotides agree with TRBD2. The CDR3 sequence is CATSDSLREVTSGNEQFF. The CDR3 DNA reads as TGTGCCACCAGTGATTCTCTCCGCGAAGTGACTAGCGGCAATGAGCAGTTCTTC.